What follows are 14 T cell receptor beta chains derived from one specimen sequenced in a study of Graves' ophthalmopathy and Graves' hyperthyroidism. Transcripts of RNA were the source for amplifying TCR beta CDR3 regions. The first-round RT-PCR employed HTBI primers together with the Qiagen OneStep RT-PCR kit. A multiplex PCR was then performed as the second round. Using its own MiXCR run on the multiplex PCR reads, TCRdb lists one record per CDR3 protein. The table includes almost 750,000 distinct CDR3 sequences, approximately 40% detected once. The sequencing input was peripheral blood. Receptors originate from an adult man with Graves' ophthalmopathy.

CDR3 in DNA: TGTGCCCGGCTAGCGGTCTCCTACGAGCAGTACTTC. Translated: CARLAVSYEQYF. The chain carries TRBV7-9 and TRBJ2-7; TRBD2 matches 7 bases. Germline V lookup: CDR1 SEHNR, CDR2 FQNEAQ (reference sequence). The CDR3 is 12 residues long. V lost 11 bases and J lost 0; bases outside the gene matches: 4.

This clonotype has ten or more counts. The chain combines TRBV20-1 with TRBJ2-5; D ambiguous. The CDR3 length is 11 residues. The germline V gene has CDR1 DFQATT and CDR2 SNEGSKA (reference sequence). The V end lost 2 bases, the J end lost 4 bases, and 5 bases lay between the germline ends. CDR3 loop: CSARQIETQYF. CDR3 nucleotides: TGCAGTGCTAGACAGATAGAGACCCAGTACTTC.

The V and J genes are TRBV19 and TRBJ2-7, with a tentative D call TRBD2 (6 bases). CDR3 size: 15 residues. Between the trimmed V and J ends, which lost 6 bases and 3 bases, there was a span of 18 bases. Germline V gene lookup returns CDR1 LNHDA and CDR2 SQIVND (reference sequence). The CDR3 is CASSWSSGRIYEQYF. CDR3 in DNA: TGTGCCAGTAGCTGGAGTAGCGGAAGAATCTACGAGCAGTACTTC. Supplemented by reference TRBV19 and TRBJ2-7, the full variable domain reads DGGITQSPKYLFRKEGQNVTLSCEQNLNHDAMYWYRQDPGQGLRLIYYSQIVNDFQKGDIAEGYSVSREKKESFPLTVTSAQKNPTAFYLCASSWSSGRIYEQYFGPGTRLTVT.

The CDR3 region has the DNA TGTGCCAGCAGCTTGAGGAGGGACTCCTACGAGCAGTACTTC. Translating gives CASSLRRDSYEQYF. V usage is TRBV7-2 and J usage is TRBJ2-7; maybe TRBD2 (6 bases). V lost 3 bases and J lost 0, with 9 bases in between. Germline CDR1 reads SGHTA; CDR2 reads FQGNSA. The CDR3 consists of 14 residues.

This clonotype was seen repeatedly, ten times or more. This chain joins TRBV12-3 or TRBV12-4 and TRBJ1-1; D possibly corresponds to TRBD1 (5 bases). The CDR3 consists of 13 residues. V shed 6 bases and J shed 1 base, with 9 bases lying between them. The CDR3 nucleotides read TGTGCCAGCAGCTTCACAGGGAACACTGAAGCTTTCTTT. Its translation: CASSFTGNTEAFF.

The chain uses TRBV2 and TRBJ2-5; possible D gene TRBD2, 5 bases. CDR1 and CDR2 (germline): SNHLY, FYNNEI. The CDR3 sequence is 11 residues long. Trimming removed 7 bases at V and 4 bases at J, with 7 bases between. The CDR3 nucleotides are TGTGCCAGCATCGGAGGAGAGACCCAGTACTTC. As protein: CASIGGETQYF.

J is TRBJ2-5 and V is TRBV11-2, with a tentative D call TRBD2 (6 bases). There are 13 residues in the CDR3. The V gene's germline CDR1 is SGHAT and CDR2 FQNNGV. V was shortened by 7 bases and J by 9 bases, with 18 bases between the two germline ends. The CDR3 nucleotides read TGTGCCAGCACCCCACTAGGAGGGGAGGCCCAGTACTTC. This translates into CASTPLGGEAQYF. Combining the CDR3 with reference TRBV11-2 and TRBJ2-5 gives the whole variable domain EAGVAQSPRYKIIEKRQSVAFWCNPISGHATLYWYQQILGQGPKLLIQFQNNGVVDDSQLPKDRFSAERLKGVDSTLKIQPAKLEDSAVYLCASTPLGGEAQYFGPGTRLLVL.

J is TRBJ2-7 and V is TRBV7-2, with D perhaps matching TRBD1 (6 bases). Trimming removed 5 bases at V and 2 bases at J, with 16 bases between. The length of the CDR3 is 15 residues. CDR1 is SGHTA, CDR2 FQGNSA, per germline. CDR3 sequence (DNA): TGTGCCAGCAGCCCCACAGGGTCTCTTCCCTACGAGCAGTACTTC. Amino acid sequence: CASSPTGSLPYEQYF.

The CDR3 is CASSYLRPHTGTLSYEQYF. The DNA of the CDR3 is TGTGCCAGCAGTTATTTACGCCCCCACACAGGGACTTTGTCCTACGAGCAGTACTTC. V usage is TRBV25-1 and J usage is TRBJ2-7, with D perhaps being TRBD1 or TRBD2 (6 bases each). The CDR3 extends over 19 amino acids. Germline V gene lookup returns CDR1 MGHDK and CDR2 SYGVNS. Trimming pared 5 bases from V and 1 base from J, leaving 27 bases between.

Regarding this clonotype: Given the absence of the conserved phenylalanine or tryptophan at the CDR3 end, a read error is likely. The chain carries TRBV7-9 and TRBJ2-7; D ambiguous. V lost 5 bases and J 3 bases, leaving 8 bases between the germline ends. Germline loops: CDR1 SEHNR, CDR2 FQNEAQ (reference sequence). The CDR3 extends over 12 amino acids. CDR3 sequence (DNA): TGTGCCAGCAGCCTCCAAGTCTACGAGCAGTACCTC. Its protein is CASSLQVYEQYL.

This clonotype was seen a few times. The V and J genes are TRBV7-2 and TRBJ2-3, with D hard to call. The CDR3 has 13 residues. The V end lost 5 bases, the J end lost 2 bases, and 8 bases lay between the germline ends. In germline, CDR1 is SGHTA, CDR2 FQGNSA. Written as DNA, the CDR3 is TGTGCCAGCAGCCCAACAGTCACAGATACGCAGTATTTT. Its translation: CASSPTVTDTQYF.

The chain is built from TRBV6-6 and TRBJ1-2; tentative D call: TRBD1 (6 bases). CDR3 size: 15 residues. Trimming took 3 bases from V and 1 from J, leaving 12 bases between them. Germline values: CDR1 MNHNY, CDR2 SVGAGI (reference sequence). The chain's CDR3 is CASSYLARGNYGYTF. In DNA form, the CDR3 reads TGTGCCAGCAGTTATTTAGCCAGGGGTAACTATGGCTACACCTTC.

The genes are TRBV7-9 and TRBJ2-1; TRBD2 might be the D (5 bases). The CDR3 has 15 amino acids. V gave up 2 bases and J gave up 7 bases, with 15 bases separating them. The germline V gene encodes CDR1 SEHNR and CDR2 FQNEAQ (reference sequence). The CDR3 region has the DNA TGTGCCAGCAGCTTAATCCCCTCTGAGCGGAATGAGCAGTTCTTC. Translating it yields CASSLIPSERNEQFF.

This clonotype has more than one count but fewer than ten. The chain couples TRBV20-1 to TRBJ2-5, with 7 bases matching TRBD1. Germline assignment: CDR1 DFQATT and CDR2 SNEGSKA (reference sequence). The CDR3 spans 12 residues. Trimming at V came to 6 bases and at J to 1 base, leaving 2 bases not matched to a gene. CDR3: CSAGDSQETQYF. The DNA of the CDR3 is TGCAGTGCAGGGGACAGCCAAGAGACCCAGTACTTC.